This passage covers 15 T cell receptor beta chains from one sample sequenced in a study of response to subunit inactivated influenza vaccine. TCRdb redid the calling of the RT-PCR reads with MiXCR, one entry per CDR3 protein. The sample gives roughly 500,000 distinct CDR3 sequences, 16% of which show up once; roughly 3.1% is in the top ten. The sequences come from CD4+ T cells sorted from PBMCs, collected 23 to 25 months after vaccination. Every receptor here comes from a man aged 45 to 75 who received an inactivated influenza vaccine.

This clonotype was counted a few times. V usage is TRBV29-1 and J usage is TRBJ1-2; a possible D gene is TRBD1 (5 bases). The CDR3 has 15 residues. CDR1 SQVTM and CDR2 ANQGSEA come from the germline V gene. V was shortened by 0 bases and J by 8 bases, with 19 bases between the two germline ends. The CDR3 sequence: CSVEDHQDIRYGYTF. As DNA, the CDR3 is TGCAGCGTTGAAGATCACCAGGACATACGTTACGGCTACACCTTC.

The V gene is TRBV3-1, the J gene TRBJ1-5; D is ambiguous. V shed 0 bases and J shed 0 bases, with 12 bases lying between them. CDR3 length: 17 residues. CDR1 is LGHDT, CDR2 YNNKEL, per germline (reference sequence). The CDR3 loop reads CASSQDLGDYSNQPQHF. For the CDR3, the DNA is TGTGCCAGCAGCCAAGATCTCGGAGATTATAGCAATCAGCCCCAGCATTTT.

This clonotype was seen a handful of times. The chain is built from TRBV7-2 and TRBJ2-5; D may be TRBD2 (5 bases). The CDR3 extends over 14 amino acids. Trimming took 6 bases from V and 7 from J, leaving 18 bases between them. Germline V lookup: CDR1 SGHTA, CDR2 FQGNSA. CDR3 region: CASSTSRRTGTQYF. CDR3 nucleotides: TGTGCCAGCAGTACCTCCCGGAGGACTGGGACCCAGTACTTC.

This clonotype was seen more than once but under ten times. The J gene is TRBJ2-2, the V gene TRBV20-1; 9 bases match TRBD2. CDR3 length: 15 amino acids. V was clipped by 7 bases and J by 1 base; unmatched bases: 7. CDR1 is DFQATT and CDR2 is SNEGSKA in the germline V gene (reference sequence). The chain's CDR3 is CSGFSGSKNTGELFF. The CDR3 DNA is TGCAGTGGCTTTAGCGGGAGTAAGAACACCGGGGAGCTGTTTTTT.

The chain has TRBV29-1 and TRBJ2-1, with 10 bases lining up with TRBD1. CDR1 and CDR2 (germline): SQVTM, ANQGSEA. Trimming cost V 3 bases and J 6 bases; bases outside gene matches: 5. The CDR3 has 14 residues. DNA for the CDR3: TGCAGCGTTGAGGACAGGGGGAAAATCAATGAGCAGTTCTTC. This encodes CSVEDRGKINEQFF.

This clonotype has a handful of counts. The rearrangement joins TRBV27 to TRBJ1-6; 8 bases are a match to TRBD1. This CDR3 is built from 15 residues. Losses at the gene ends were 5 bases for V and 3 bases for J; bases not matched to a gene: 3. The germline V gene encodes CDR1 MNHEY and CDR2 SMNVEV (reference sequence). In nucleotides, the CDR3 is TGTGCCAGCAGTGATGGACAGGGCTATAATTCACCCCTCCACTTT. Its translation: CASSDGQGYNSPLHF.

This clonotype has only a few counts. This sequence joins TRBV20-1 and TRBJ1-2; D unclear. Germline V gene lookup returns CDR1 DFQATT and CDR2 SNEGSKA (reference sequence). The CDR3 is 15 amino acids. V lost 0 bases and J 4 bases, leaving 15 bases between the germline ends. CDR3 region: CSARDGPVFPYGYTF. For the CDR3, the DNA is TGCAGTGCTAGAGATGGGCCAGTTTTTCCCTATGGCTACACCTTC.

This clonotype was seen only a few times. The rearrangement uses TRBV25-1 and TRBJ2-6, with unresolved D. The CDR3 totals 15 residues. V was shortened by 5 bases and J by 4 bases, with 12 bases between the two germline ends. Per the germline V gene, CDR1 is MGHDK and CDR2 is SYGVNS. The CDR3 DNA sequence: TGTGCCAGCAGTTCCTCTTCTGGCGGGGCCAACGTCCTGACTTTC. It is translated as CASSSSSGGANVLTF.

The chain combines TRBV6-1 with TRBJ2-2; D gene unclear. The germline CDR1 and CDR2 sequences are MNHNS and SASEGT. V was trimmed by 6 bases and J by 1 base, leaving 21 bases between them. The CDR3 spans 18 residues. The CDR3 here is CASRHLYRRSWNTGELFF. CDR3 nucleotides: TGTGCCAGCAGACATCTCTATAGACGGTCCTGGAACACCGGGGAGCTGTTTTTT.

This chain connects TRBV20-1 to TRBJ2-5; 10 bases match TRBD2. Trimming cost V 1 base and J 4 bases; bases outside gene matches: 6. The CDR3 extends over 15 amino acids. Germline-derived CDR1 and CDR2 are DFQATT and SNEGSKA (reference sequence). This CDR3 reads CSARAGAGGPETQYF. The CDR3 nucleotides are TGCAGTGCTAGAGCCGGAGCGGGGGGGCCAGAGACCCAGTACTTC.

This clonotype was found a few times. The V call is TRBV5-1, the J call TRBJ2-1; 8 positions agree with TRBD1. The CDR3 extends over 15 amino acids. J gave up 0 bases and V 4 bases, and 3 bases lay outside the gene matches. Germline-derived CDR1 and CDR2 are SGHRS and YFSETQ. The CDR3 DNA follows: TGCGCCAGCAGCAAAGGACAGGGCTCCTACAATGAGCAGTTCTTC. It is translated as CASSKGQGSYNEQFF.

In this sample, this clonotype turned up a few times. The V gene is TRBV9, the J gene TRBJ2-7; possible D gene TRBD1, 6 bases. Looked up from germline, CDR1 is SGDLS and CDR2 is YYNGEE. Between the trimmed V and J ends, which lost 0 bases and 0 bases, there was a span of 10 bases. CDR3 length: 15 residues. The chain's CDR3 is CASSVGDTVSYEQYF. CDR3 in DNA: TGTGCCAGCAGCGTAGGGGACACCGTCTCCTACGAGCAGTACTTC.

This clonotype was counted only a few times. The rearrangement uses TRBV20-1 and TRBJ2-5, with D tentatively TRBD1 (6 bases). Looked up from germline, CDR1 is DFQATT and CDR2 is SNEGSKA (reference sequence). The ends were cut back, 1 base at V and 2 bases at J, with 14 bases in the middle. This CDR3 contains 15 residues. CDR3 protein: CSARVRGHNQETQYF. In DNA, the CDR3 is TGCAGTGCTAGAGTCAGGGGCCATAATCAAGAGACCCAGTACTTC.

This clonotype was seen more than once but under ten times. This chain links TRBV20-1 with TRBJ2-3, with D possibly being TRBD2 (6 bases). Germline V gene lookup returns CDR1 DFQATT and CDR2 SNEGSKA (reference sequence). V lost 6 bases and J lost 0, with 13 bases in between. The CDR3 runs to 14 residues. CDR3 coding DNA: TGCAGTGCGGGTAGAAGCGGGAGCACAGATACGCAGTATTTT. This codes for CSAGRSGSTDTQYF.

This clonotype was detected only a few times. The CDR3 loop reads CASSGGTDNSPLHF. CDR3 nucleotide sequence: TGCGCCAGCAGCGGCGGGACTGACAATTCACCCCTCCACTTT. This chain connects TRBV5-1 to TRBJ1-6, with TRBD1 as a possible D gene (5 bases). Germline V lookup: CDR1 SGHRS, CDR2 YFSETQ. Trimming pared 4 bases from V and 7 bases from J, leaving 12 bases between. This CDR3 spans 14 amino acids.